The source of this T cell receptor (beta chain) is a study of blood T cell repertoires in COVID-19. For the study at large: The United States, Italy and Spain supplied acute and convalescent COVID-19 samples.

TCRdb's copy holds only in-frame clones and misses some; the assay was immunoSEQ multiplex PCR. The sample lists 200,000 to 300,000 clones, more than 80% seen once, with around 5.2% in the top ten. The receptor's source is a human donor in a cohort sampled during active COVID-19. The sample consisted of peripheral blood.

Written as DNA, the CDR3 is TGTGCCAGCTCAGGTGGGCCCGACCAAGAGACCCAGTACTTC. It is translated as CASSGGPDQETQYF. The chain couples TRBV6-5 to TRBJ2-5, with D uncertain. Between the trimmed V and J ends, which lost 8 bases and 0 bases, there was a span of 13 bases. The V gene's germline CDR1 is MNHEY and CDR2 SVGAGI. There are 14 residues in the CDR3.